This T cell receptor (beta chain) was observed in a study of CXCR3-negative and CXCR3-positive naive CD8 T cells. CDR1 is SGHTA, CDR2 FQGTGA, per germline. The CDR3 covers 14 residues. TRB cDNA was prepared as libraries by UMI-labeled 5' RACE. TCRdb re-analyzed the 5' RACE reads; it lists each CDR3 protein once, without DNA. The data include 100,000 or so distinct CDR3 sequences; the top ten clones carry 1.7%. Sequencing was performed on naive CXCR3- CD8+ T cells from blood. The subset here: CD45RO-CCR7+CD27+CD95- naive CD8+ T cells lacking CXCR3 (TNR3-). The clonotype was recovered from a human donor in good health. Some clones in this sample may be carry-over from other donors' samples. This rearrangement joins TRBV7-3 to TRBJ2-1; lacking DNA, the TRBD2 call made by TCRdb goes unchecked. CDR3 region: CASSSAGAGDEQFF.